This TCR beta chain was identified during a study of sequential checkpoint blockade in melanoma. CDR3 length equals 15 residues. Trimming shortened V by 5 bases and J by 0 bases, and 14 bases separated the two germline ends. Per the germline V gene, CDR1 is SEHNR and CDR2 is FQNEAQ (reference sequence). Treatment indicated: randomized to nivolumab then ipilimumab (arm A) or the reverse (arm B). The repertoire was sequenced with immunoSEQ multiplex PCR; TCRdb's copy has only in-frame clones and lacks some. The sample includes more than 9,500 clones, around 85% of them seen just once. The material was CD8+ T cells sorted from blood (inferred from file names), obtained from a patient given nivolumab and ipilimumab in sequence. V gene TRBV7-9 combines with J gene TRBJ2-7; no reliable D call. The TCR originated in a human donor with melanoma. DNA of the CDR3: TGTGCCAGCAGCCCAGAGGCGGTGAGCTCCTACGAGCAGTACTTC. Protein: CASSPEAVSSYEQYF. Variable domain in full (rest from reference TRBV7-9 and TRBJ2-7): DTGVSQNPRHKITKRGQNVTFRCDPISEHNRLYWYRQTLGQGPEFLTYFQNEAQLEKSRLLSDRFSAERPKGSFSTLEIQRTEQGDSAMYLCASSPEAVSSYEQYFGPGTRLTVT.